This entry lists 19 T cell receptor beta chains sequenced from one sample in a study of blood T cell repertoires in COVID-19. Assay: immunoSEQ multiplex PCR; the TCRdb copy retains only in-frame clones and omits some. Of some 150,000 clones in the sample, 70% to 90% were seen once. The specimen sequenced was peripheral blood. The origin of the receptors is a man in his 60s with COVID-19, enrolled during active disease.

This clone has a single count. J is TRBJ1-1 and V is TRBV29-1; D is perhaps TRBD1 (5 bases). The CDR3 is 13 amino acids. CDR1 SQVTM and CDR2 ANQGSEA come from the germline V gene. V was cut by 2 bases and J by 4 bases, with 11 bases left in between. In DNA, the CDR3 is TGCAGCGTTGAAAAAGGGGCTAGCACTGAAGCTTTCTTT. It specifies CSVEKGASTEAFF.

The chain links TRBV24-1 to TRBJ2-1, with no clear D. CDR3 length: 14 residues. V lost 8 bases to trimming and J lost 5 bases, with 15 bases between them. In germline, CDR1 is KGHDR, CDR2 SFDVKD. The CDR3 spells CATNSGRLNNEQFF. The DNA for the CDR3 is TGTGCCACCAACTCGGGTCGGCTTAACAATGAGCAGTTCTTC.

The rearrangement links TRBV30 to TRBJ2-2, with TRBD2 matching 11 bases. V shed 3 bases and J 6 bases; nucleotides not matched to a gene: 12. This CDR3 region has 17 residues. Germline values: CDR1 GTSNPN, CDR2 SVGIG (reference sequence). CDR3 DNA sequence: TGTGCCTGGAGCCGTTATACTAGCGGGAGAACGGCCGGGGAGCTGTTTTTT. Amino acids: CAWSRYTSGRTAGELFF.

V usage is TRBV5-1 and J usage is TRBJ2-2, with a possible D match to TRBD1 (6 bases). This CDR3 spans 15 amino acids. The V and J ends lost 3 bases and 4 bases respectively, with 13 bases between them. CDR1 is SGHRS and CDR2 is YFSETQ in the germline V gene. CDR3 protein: CASSSTGSGTGELFF. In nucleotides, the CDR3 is TGCGCCAGCAGCTCAACAGGGTCAGGCACCGGGGAGCTGTTTTTT.

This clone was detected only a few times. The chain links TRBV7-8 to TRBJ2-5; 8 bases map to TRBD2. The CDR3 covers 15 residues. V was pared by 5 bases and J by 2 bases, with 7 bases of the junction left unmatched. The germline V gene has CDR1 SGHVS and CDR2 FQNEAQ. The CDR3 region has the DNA TGTGCCAGCAGCGGACGGGGGGGCCGACAAGAGACCCAGTACTTC. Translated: CASSGRGGRQETQYF. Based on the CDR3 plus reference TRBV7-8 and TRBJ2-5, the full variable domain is GAGVSQSPRYKVAKRGQDVALRCDPISGHVSLFWYQQALGQGPEFLTYFQNEAQLDKSGLPSDRFFAERPEGSVSTLKIQRTQQEDSAVYLCASSGRGGRQETQYFGPGTRLLVL.

CDR3 in DNA: TGTGCCAGCAGCGCAACGGGACAGGGGGCACCGGCTGGCTACACCTTC. Translating gives CASSATGQGAPAGYTF. The V and J genes are TRBV9 and TRBJ1-2, with 12 bases lining up with TRBD1. V lost 3 bases, J lost 7 bases, and 10 bases stayed unmatched. This CDR3 contains 16 residues. CDR1 SGDLS and CDR2 YYNGEE come from the germline V gene.

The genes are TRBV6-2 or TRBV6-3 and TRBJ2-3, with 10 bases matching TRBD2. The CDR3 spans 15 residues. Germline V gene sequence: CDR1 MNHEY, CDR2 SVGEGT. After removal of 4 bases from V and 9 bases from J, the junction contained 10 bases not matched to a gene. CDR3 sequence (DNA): TGTGCCAGCAGTTTTAGAGGACTAGCGGCCCTGACGCAGTATTTT. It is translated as CASSFRGLAALTQYF.

The CDR3 spells CASSSPSPPRLMNTEAFF. The CDR3 DNA sequence: TGTGCCAGCAGTTCTCCATCCCCTCCGCGGCTAATGAACACTGAAGCTTTCTTT. The chain is built from TRBV28 and TRBJ1-1; D not certain. The CDR3 runs to 18 residues. Germline CDR1 reads MDHEN; CDR2 reads SYDVKM. V shed 4 bases and J shed 0 bases, with 21 bases lying between them.

In DNA, the CDR3 is TGCGCCAGCAGCTCTGCTGGACAGGGTTTCGCCAAAAACATTCAGTACTTC. Its protein product is CASSSAGQGFAKNIQYF. The rearrangement joins TRBV5-1 to TRBJ2-4, with 8 bases identical to TRBD1. The V gene end was trimmed by 3 bases and the J gene end by 1 base; junction bases not matched to a gene: 9. Germline assignment: CDR1 SGHRS and CDR2 YFSETQ. The CDR3 has 17 residues.

DNA for the CDR3: TGTGCCAGCAGCTTAGTCCTTCGACAGGGGCCCACTGAAGCTTTCTTT. Its translation is CASSLVLRQGPTEAFF. The chain uses TRBV7-8 and TRBJ1-1, with 8 bases identical to TRBD1. After removal of 1 base from V and 4 bases from J, the junction contained 8 bases not matched to a gene. This CDR3 contains 16 residues. Germline loops: CDR1 SGHVS, CDR2 FQNEAQ.

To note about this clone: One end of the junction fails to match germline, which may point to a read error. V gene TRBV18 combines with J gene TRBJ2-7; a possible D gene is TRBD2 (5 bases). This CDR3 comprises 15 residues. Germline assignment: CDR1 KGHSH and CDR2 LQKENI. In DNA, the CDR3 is TGTGCCAGCTCACCCCTGGGCTGGGGAGAAGTTTCCCCCGACTTC. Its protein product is CASSPLGWGEVSPDF.

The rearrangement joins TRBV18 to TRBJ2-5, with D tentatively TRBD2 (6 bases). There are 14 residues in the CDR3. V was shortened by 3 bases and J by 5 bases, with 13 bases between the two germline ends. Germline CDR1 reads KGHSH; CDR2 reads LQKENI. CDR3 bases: TGTGCCAGCTCACCGCGGAGGGCGGGGGAGACCCAGTACTTC. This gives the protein CASSPRRAGETQYF.

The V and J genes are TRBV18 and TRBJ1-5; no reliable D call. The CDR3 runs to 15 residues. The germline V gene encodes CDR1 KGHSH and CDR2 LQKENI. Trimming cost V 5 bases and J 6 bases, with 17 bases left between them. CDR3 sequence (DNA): TGTGCCAGCTCATCCATAGAAGAGGGAACTCAGCCCCAGCATTTT. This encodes CASSSIEEGTQPQHF.

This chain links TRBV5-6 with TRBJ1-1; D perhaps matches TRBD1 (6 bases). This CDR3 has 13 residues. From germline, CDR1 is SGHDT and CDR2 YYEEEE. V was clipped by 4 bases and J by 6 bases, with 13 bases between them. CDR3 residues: CASSRQGWAEAFF. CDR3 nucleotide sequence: TGTGCCAGCAGCCGTCAGGGGTGGGCTGAAGCTTTCTTT.

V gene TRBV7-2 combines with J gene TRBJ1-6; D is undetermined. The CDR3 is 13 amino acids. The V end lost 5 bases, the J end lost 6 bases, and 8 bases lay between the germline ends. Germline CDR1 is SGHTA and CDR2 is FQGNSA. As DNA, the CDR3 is TGTGCCAGCAGCCCCTTTATTAATTCACCCCTCCACTTT. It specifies CASSPFINSPLHF. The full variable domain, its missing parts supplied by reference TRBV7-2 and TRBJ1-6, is GAGVSQSPSNKVTEKGKDVELRCDPISGHTALYWYRQSLGQGLEFLIYFQGNSAPDKSGLPSDRFSAERTGGSVSTLTIQRTQQEDSAVYLCASSPFINSPLHFGNGTRLTVT.

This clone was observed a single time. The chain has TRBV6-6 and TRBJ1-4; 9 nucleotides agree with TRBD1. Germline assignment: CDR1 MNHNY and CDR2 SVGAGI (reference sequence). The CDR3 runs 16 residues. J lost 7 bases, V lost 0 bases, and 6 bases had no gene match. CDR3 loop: CASSYSGQGKGEKLFF. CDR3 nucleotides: TGTGCCAGCAGTTACTCCGGACAGGGGAAGGGTGAAAAACTGTTTTTT.

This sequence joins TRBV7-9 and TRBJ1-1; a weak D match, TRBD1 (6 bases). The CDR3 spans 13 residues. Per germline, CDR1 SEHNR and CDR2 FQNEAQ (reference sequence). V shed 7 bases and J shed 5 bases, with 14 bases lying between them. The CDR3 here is CASNRGAETEAFF. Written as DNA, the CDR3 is TGTGCCAGCAATCGGGGGGCGGAAACTGAAGCTTTCTTT.

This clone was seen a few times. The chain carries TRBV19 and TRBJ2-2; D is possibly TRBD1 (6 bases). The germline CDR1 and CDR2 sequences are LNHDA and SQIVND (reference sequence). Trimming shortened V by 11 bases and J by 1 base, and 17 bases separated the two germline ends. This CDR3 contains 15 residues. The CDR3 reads CASRKGHMNTGELFF. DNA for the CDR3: TGTGCCTCCCGGAAGGGACATATGAACACCGGGGAGCTGTTTTTT.

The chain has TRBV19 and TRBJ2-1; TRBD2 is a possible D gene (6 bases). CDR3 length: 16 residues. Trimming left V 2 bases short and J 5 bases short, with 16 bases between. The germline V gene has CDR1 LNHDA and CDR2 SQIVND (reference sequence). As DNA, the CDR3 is TGTGCCAGTAGTATAACGGAGGGGAGGAGGGACAATGAGCAGTTCTTC. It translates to CASSITEGRRDNEQFF.